Listed here are 7 T cell receptor beta chains from one sample, sequenced in a study of blood T cell repertoires in COVID-19. Clones were read by immunoSEQ multiplex PCR, and TCRdb kept only the in-frame ones, dropping some. The table lists about 290,000 clones, roughly 90% of them singletons. Sequenced: peripheral blood. These receptors came from a woman between 25 and 40 years old with COVID-19, enrolled during active disease.

This clone has a single count. Its ends do not fully match the called genes, so a read error is possible. The V gene is TRBV12-3 or TRBV12-4, the J gene TRBJ2-7; TRBD2 matches at 12 bases. The CDR3 is 13 residues long. In nucleotides, the CDR3 is TGTGCCAGCAGTTTAGCGGTCCTAGCGGGGGGGTCCTTC. It is translated as CASSLAVLAGGSF.

This clone was recorded a few times. This chain connects TRBV11-2 to TRBJ2-2; D remains unclear. Trimming took off 4 bases at V and 14 bases at J, with 23 bases between the two ends. CDR1 and CDR2 (germline): SGHAT, FQNNGV. The CDR3 consists of 15 residues. This chain's CDR3 is CASSSQEVYGDQLFF. In nucleotides, the CDR3 is TGTGCCAGCAGCTCCCAGGAAGTATATGGCGATCAACTGTTTTTT.

This clone was found once. The chain is built from TRBV21-1 and TRBJ1-1. TRBV21-1 is annotated as a pseudogene. The CDR3 is 16 amino acids. The CDR3 region is CASSKVEFTLNTEAFF. DNA for the CDR3: TGTGCCAGCAGCAAAGTGGAGTTTACCTTGAACACTGAAGCTTTCTTT.

This clone was recorded only once. The V gene is TRBV2, the J gene TRBJ2-2; 12 nucleotides line up with TRBD2. Germline V gives CDR1 SNHLY, CDR2 FYNNEI. Losses at the gene ends were 1 base for V and 11 bases for J; bases not matched to a gene: 2. The CDR3 runs to 14 residues. The CDR3 DNA follows: TGTGCCAGCAGTGAAGGGACTAGCGGGGTTGAGCTGTTTTTT. Translating it yields CASSEGTSGVELFF.

Only a few counts were recorded for this clone. The genes are TRBV7-9 and TRBJ1-1; no reliable D call. V was trimmed by 5 bases and J by 0 bases, leaving 13 bases between them. Germline V gene data show CDR1 as SEHNR and CDR2 as FQNEAQ (reference sequence). CDR3 length equals 15 residues. CDR3 sequence reads: CASSPEVRLNTEAFF. The DNA of the CDR3 is TGTGCCAGCAGCCCAGAGGTCAGATTGAACACTGAAGCTTTCTTT.

The chain is built from TRBV9 and TRBJ2-1, with 11 nucleotides matching TRBD2. Germline loops: CDR1 SGDLS, CDR2 YYNGEE. The V segment lost 3 bases and the J segment 0 bases; nucleotides outside the gene matches: 5. This CDR3 region has 17 residues. The CDR3 bases are TGTGCCAGCAGCGCCCAACTAGCGGGGGTCTCCTACAATGAGCAGTTCTTC. Its protein product is CASSAQLAGVSYNEQFF.

Concerning this clone: The germline gene is not matched at one end of the junction; a read error may be the cause. This chain uses TRBV6-6 with TRBJ2-1; D perhaps matches TRBD1 (8 bases). This CDR3 comprises 16 residues. In germline, CDR1 is MNHNY, CDR2 SVGAGI (reference sequence). The CDR3 reads CASRGGQGLNNNGQFF. CDR3 nucleotides: TGTGCCAGCAGGGGCGGACAGGGACTAAACAACAATGGGCAGTTCTTC.